Only a few counts were recorded for the clone carrying this T cell receptor (beta chain). The entry originates in a study of blood T cells in healthy people across ages. The J segment lost 6 bases and the V segment lost 6 bases, leaving 8 bases of the junction unmatched. This CDR3 is 14 amino acids long. CDR1 is MDHEN, CDR2 SYDVKM, per germline. Sample-barcoded 5' priming and a J-beta primer mix drove a second PCR of 7 to 11 cycles. MiXCR was run by TCRdb on the 5' RACE reads, yielding one entry per CDR3 protein. Of 780,000 or so distinct CDR3 sequences in the sample, roughly 56% were seen once. The source is a man aged 40-49 years in good health. This chain uses TRBV28 with TRBJ2-5; 9 nucleotides line up with TRBD2. The specimen was blood. The CDR3 coding sequence is TGTGCCAGCAGCAATAGCGGGGGTCGGAAGACCCAGTACTTC. This sequence encodes CASSNSGGRKTQYF.